Listed below are T cell receptor beta chains from one sample, sequenced in a study of identical twins. TCRdb analysed the 5' RACE reads with MiXCR anew, one entry per CDR3 protein. The repertoire holds roughly 710,000 distinct CDR3 sequences, with roughly 6.2% as singletons. The source material was naive T cells sorted from blood. The receptor set was obtained from a man between 18 and 35 years old in good health. The CDR3 runs from the conserved cysteine through the conserved F or W. The D gene is left open where the match is weak. Rows give clone size only sometimes, using once, few, many, or a class for an expanded clone.

size: NA
V: TRBV27
J: TRBJ2-1
D: NA
CDR3: CASSAQGEQFF
DNA: TGTGCCAGCAGCGCACAAGGTGAGCAGTTCTTC

size: many
V: TRBV9
J: TRBJ1-2
D: NA
CDR3: CASANYGYTF
DNA: TGTGCCAGCGCTAACTATGGCTACACCTTC

size: few
V: TRBV28
J: TRBJ1-1
D: NA
CDR3: CASSPAGALGTEAFF
DNA: TGTGCCAGCAGTCCCGCCGGGGCGCTGGGGACTGAAGCTTTCTTT

size: many
V: TRBV20-1
J: TRBJ2-5
D: NA
CDR3: CSAREPQGTQETQYF
DNA: TGCAGTGCTAGAGAGCCGCAGGGGACCCAAGAGACCCAGTACTTC

size: many
V: TRBV5-1
J: TRBJ2-2
D: NA
CDR3: CASSGDLELNTGELFF
DNA: TGCGCCAGCAGCGGGGACCTTGAACTAAACACCGGGGAGCTGTTTTTT

size: many
V: TRBV7-9
J: TRBJ2-1
D: NA
CDR3: CASSLVDDRDF
DNA: TGTGCCAGCAGCTTAGTGGATGACCGGGACTTC

size: few
V: TRBV20-1
J: TRBJ1-2
D: NA
CDR3: CSARPPGQTPYGYTF
DNA: TGCAGTGCTAGACCACCCGGACAGACCCCATATGGCTACACCTTC

size: many
V: TRBV12-3/TRBV12-4
J: TRBJ1-1
D: TRBD1
CDR3: CASSLDRDTEAFF
DNA: TGCGCCAGCAGCTTGGACAGGGACACTGAAGCTTTCTTT

size: few
V: TRBV6-1
J: TRBJ2-1
D: NA
CDR3: CASRELIASYNEQFF
DNA: TGTGCCAGCAGAGAGCTAATCGCTTCCTACAATGAGCAGTTCTTC

size: many
V: TRBV12-3/TRBV12-4
J: TRBJ1-1
D: NA
CDR3: CASSLSPSGTEAFF
DNA: TGTGCCAGCAGTTTGAGTCCGTCGGGCACTGAAGCTTTCTTT

size: NA
V: TRBV6-1
J: TRBJ2-3
D: NA
CDR3: CASSALSSGSTDTQYF
DNA: TGTGCCAGCAGTGCCCTCTCGAGCGGGAGCACAGATACGCAGTATTTT

size: many
V: TRBV25-1
J: TRBJ1-1
D: NA
CDR3: CASSDRGWDTEAFF
DNA: TGTGCCAGCAGTGACCGGGGCTGGGACACTGAAGCTTTCTTT

size: many
V: TRBV6-5
J: TRBJ2-3
D: NA
CDR3: CASSYSGTGTLDTQYF
DNA: TGTGCCAGCAGTTACTCGGGGACGGGTACGCTAGATACGCAGTATTTT

size: few
V: TRBV5-1
J: TRBJ1-1
D: TRBD1
CDR3: CASSFDRDNTEAFF
DNA: TGCGCCAGCAGCTTCGACAGGGATAACACTGAAGCTTTCTTT

size: few
V: TRBV20-1
J: TRBJ2-3
D: NA
CDR3: CSARVAVSTDTQYF
DNA: TGCAGTGCTAGAGTTGCGGTCAGCACAGATACGCAGTATTTT

size: few
V: TRBV9
J: TRBJ2-1
D: TRBD2
CDR3: CASSVGSGRDLYNEQFF
DNA: TGTGCCAGCAGCGTAGGGAGCGGGAGAGATCTCTACAATGAGCAGTTCTTC

size: many
V: TRBV12-3/TRBV12-4
J: TRBJ1-1
D: NA
CDR3: CASRLRTMNTEAFF
DNA: TGTGCCAGCCGTCTACGGACAATGAACACTGAAGCTTTCTTT

size: NA
V: TRBV20-1
J: TRBJ2-5
D: NA
CDR3: CSARLSFVFWLETQYF
DNA: TGCAGTGCTAGATTGAGCTTCGTTTTTTGGCTTGAGACCCAGTACTTC

size: many
V: TRBV5-1
J: TRBJ2-3
D: NA
CDR3: CASSLAQGSTDTQYF
DNA: TGCGCCAGCAGCTTGGCACAGGGTAGCACAGATACGCAGTATTTT

size: many
V: TRBV6-5
J: TRBJ2-1
D: TRBD2
CDR3: CASSYSQRGPYNEQFF
DNA: TGTGCCAGCAGTTACTCCCAGCGGGGACCCTACAATGAGCAGTTCTTC

size: many
V: TRBV5-4
J: TRBJ2-7
D: TRBD1
CDR3: CASSSAGTGGAEQYF
DNA: TGTGCCAGCAGCTCCGCCGGGACAGGGGGAGCCGAGCAGTACTTC

size: many
V: TRBV29-1
J: TRBJ2-2
D: NA
CDR3: CSVGRGPNTGELFF
DNA: TGCAGCGTTGGTAGGGGCCCTAACACCGGGGAGCTGTTTTTT

size: many
V: TRBV24-1
J: TRBJ2-5
D: NA
CDR3: CATSEQETQYF
DNA: TGTGCCACCAGTGAACAAGAGACCCAGTACTTC

size: NA
V: TRBV6-2/TRBV6-3
J: TRBJ2-5
D: NA
CDR3: CASSWGLGDQETQYF
DNA: TGTGCCAGCAGTTGGGGGCTCGGAGACCAAGAGACCCAGTACTTC

size: NA
V: TRBV11-2
J: TRBJ1-5
D: TRBD1
CDR3: CASSRTGRSNQPQHF
DNA: TGTGCCAGCAGCCGGACAGGACGGAGCAATCAGCCCCAGCATTTT

size: NA
V: TRBV12-3/TRBV12-4
J: TRBJ2-1
D: TRBD1
CDR3: CASSRQGAYNEQFF
DNA: TGTGCCAGCAGTAGACAGGGGGCTTACAATGAGCAGTTCTTC

size: few
V: TRBV20-1
J: TRBJ2-1
D: NA
CDR3: CSPLALNSYNEQFF
DNA: TGCAGTCCTCTAGCCCTCAACTCCTACAATGAGCAGTTCTTC

size: many
V: TRBV29-1
J: TRBJ2-1
D: TRBD2
CDR3: CSVETSGRRNEQFF
DNA: TGCAGCGTTGAAACTAGCGGGAGGAGGAATGAGCAGTTCTTC

size: NA
V: TRBV12-3/TRBV12-4
J: TRBJ2-4
D: NA
CDR3: CASSLIGGTKNIQYF
DNA: TGTGCCAGCAGTTTAATTGGTGGGACCAAAAACATTCAGTACTTC

size: NA
V: TRBV19
J: TRBJ1-1
D: TRBD1
CDR3: CASETGGFTEAFF
DNA: TGTGCCAGCGAGACAGGGGGATTCACTGAAGCTTTCTTT

size: few
V: TRBV12-3/TRBV12-4
J: TRBJ1-2
D: NA
CDR3: CANLQRGSNYGYTF
DNA: TGTGCCAACCTGCAGAGGGGGTCCAACTATGGCTACACCTTC

size: NA
V: TRBV2
J: TRBJ2-5
D: NA
CDR3: CASTRDGKETQYF
DNA: TGTGCCAGCACCCGGGACGGGAAAGAGACCCAGTACTTC

size: few
V: TRBV9
J: TRBJ2-5
D: NA
CDR3: CASSVMSANQETQYF
DNA: TGTGCCAGCAGCGTAATGTCGGCTAACCAAGAGACCCAGTACTTC

size: few
V: TRBV18
J: TRBJ1-5
D: NA
CDR3: CASSPYLGVDQPQHF
DNA: TGTGCCAGCTCACCATATCTCGGAGTTGACCAGCCCCAGCATTTT

size: few
V: TRBV9
J: TRBJ2-2
D: TRBD2
CDR3: CASSVYSGRYNTGELFF
DNA: TGTGCCAGCAGCGTATACAGCGGGAGATACAACACCGGGGAGCTGTTTTTT

size: few
V: TRBV6-5
J: TRBJ1-1
D: TRBD1
CDR3: CASSYSIRQGAGNTEAFF
DNA: TGTGCCAGCAGTTACTCGATTAGACAGGGGGCAGGGAACACTGAAGCTTTCTTT

size: many
V: TRBV6-4
J: TRBJ2-2
D: NA
CDR3: CASRRETGELFF
DNA: TGTGCCAGCAGACGGGAGACCGGGGAGCTGTTTTTT